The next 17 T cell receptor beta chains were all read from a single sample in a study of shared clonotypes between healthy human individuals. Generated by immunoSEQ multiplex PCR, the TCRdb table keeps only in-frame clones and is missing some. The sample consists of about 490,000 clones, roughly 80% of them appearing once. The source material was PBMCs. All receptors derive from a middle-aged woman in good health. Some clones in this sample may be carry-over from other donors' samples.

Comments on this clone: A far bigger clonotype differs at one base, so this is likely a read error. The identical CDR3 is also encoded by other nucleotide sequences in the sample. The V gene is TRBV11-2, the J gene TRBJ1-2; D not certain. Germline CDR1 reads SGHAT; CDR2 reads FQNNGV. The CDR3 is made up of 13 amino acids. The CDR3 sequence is CASSSAVNYGYTF. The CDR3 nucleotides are TGTGCCAGCAGCTCAGCTGTAAACTATGGCTACACATTC.

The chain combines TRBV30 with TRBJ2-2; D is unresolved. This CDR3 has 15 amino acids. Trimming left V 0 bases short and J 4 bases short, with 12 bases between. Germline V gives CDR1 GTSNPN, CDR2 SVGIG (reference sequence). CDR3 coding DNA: TGTGCCTGGAGTGTAGTTGTCGGTGCCACCGGGGAGCTGTTTTTT. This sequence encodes CAWSVVVGATGELFF.

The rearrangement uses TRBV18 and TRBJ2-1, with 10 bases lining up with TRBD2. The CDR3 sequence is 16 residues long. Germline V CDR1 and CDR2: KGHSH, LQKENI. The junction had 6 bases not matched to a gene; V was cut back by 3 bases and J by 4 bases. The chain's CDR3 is CASSPGSSGSYNEQFF. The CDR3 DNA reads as TGTGCCAGCTCACCCGGGTCTAGCGGGAGTTACAATGAGCAGTTCTTC.

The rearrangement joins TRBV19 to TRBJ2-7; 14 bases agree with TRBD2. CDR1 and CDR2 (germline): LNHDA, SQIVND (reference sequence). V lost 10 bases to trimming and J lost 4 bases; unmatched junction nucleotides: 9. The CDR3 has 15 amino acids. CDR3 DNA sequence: TGTGCCACAAAACCCCGGACTAGCGGGAGGTACGAGCAGTACTTC. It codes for CATKPRTSGRYEQYF.

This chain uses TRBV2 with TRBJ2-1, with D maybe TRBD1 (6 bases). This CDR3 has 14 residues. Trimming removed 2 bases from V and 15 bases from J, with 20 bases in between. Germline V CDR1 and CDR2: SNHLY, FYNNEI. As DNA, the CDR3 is TGTGCCAGCAGTGAAAATTTCGGGTACAGGGTCTCGTTCTTC. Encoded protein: CASSENFGYRVSFF.

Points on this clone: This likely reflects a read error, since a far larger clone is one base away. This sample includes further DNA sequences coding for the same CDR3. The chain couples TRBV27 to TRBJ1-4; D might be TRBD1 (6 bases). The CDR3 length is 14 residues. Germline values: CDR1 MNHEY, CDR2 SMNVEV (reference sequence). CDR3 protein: CASSLADSNEKLFF. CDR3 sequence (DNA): TGTGCCAGTAGTTTAGCGGACAGTAATGAAAAACTGTTTTTT.

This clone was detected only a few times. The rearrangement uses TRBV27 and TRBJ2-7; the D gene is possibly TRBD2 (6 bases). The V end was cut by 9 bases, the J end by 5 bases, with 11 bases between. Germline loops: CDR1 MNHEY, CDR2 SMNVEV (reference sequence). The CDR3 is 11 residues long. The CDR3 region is CASTSGHEQYF. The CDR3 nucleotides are TGTGCCAGTACCAGCGGGCACGAGCAGTACTTC.

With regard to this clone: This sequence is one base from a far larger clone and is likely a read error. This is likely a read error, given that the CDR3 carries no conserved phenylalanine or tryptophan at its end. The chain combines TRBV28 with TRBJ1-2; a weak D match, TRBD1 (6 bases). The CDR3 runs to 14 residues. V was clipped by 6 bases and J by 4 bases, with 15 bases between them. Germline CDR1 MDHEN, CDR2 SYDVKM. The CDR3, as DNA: TGTGCCAGCAGGCTCCCCGGGGGCAGCTATGGCTACACCTTA. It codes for CASRLPGGSYGYTL.

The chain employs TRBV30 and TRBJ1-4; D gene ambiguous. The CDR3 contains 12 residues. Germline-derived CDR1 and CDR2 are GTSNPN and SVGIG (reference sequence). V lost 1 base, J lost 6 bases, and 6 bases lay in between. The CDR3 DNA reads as TGTGCCTGGAGTGGCCCGGATGAAAAACTGTTTTTT. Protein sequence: CAWSGPDEKLFF.

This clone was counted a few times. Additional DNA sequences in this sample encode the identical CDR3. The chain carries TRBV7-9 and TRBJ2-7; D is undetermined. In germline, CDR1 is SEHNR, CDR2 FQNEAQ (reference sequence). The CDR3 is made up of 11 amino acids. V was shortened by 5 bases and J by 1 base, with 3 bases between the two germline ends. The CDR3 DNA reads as TGTGCCAGCAGCCTTTCCTACGAGCAGTACTTC. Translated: CASSLSYEQYF.

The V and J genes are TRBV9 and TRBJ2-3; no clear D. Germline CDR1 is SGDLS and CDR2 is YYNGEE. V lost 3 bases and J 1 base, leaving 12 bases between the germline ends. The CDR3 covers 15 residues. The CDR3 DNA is TGTGCCAGCAGCGCGTTCAGGTCGGGCACAGATACGCAGTATTTT. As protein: CASSAFRSGTDTQYF.

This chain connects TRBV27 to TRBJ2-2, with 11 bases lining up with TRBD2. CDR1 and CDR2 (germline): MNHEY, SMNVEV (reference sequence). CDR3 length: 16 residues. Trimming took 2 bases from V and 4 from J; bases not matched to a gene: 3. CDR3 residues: CASSLGLAGGTGELFF. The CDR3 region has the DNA TGTGCCAGCAGTTTAGGGCTAGCGGGAGGCACCGGGGAGCTGTTTTTT.

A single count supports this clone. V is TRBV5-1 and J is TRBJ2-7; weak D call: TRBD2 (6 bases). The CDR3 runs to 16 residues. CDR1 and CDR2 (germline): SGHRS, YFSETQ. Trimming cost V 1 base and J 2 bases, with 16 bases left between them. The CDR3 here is CASSLHGDFSTYEQYF. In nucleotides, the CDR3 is TGCGCCAGCAGCTTGCACGGGGACTTTTCGACCTACGAGCAGTACTTC. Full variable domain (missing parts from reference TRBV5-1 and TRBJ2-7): KAGVTQTPRYLIKTRGQQVTLSCSPISGHRSVSWYQQTPGQGLQFLFEYFSETQRNKGNFPGRFSGRQFSNSRSEMNVSTLELGDSALYLCASSLHGDFSTYEQYFGPGTRLTVT.

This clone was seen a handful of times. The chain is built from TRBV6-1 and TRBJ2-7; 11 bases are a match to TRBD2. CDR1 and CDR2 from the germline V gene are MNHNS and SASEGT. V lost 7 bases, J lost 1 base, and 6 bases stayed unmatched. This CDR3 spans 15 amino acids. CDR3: CASTITSGSSYEQYF. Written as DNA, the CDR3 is TGTGCCAGCACCATTACTAGCGGGAGTTCCTACGAGCAGTACTTC.

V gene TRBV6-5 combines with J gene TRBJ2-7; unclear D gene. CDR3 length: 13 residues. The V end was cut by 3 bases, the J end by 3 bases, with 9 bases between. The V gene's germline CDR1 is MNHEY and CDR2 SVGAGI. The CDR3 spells CASSYGGYYEQYF. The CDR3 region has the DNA TGTGCCAGCAGTTATGGCGGATACTACGAGCAGTACTTC.

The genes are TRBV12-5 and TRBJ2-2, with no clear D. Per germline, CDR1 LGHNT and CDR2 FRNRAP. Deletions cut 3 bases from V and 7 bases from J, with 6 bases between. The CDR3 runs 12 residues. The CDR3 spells CASGLQGGELFF. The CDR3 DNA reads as TGTGCTAGTGGTTTACAAGGCGGGGAGCTGTTTTTT.

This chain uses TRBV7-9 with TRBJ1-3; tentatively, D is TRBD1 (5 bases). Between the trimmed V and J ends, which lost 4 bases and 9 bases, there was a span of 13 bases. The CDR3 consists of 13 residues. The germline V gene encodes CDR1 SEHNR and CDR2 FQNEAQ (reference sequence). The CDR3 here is CASSSTGSATIYF. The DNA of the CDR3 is TGTGCCAGCAGCTCCACAGGCAGTGCCACCATATATTTT. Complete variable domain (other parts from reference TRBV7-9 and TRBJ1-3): DTGVSQNPRHKITKRGQNVTFRCDPISEHNRLYWYRQTLGQGPEFLTYFQNEAQLEKSRLLSDRFSAERPKGSFSTLEIQRTEQGDSAMYLCASSSTGSATIYFGEGSWLTVV.